The 20 T cell receptor beta chains reported below all come from one sample, sequenced in a study of blood T cell repertoires in COVID-19. Using immunoSEQ multiplex PCR, the repertoire was profiled, and TCRdb retains in-frame clones only, with some absent. Here the sample spans approximately 150,000 clones, approximately 78% being singletons. Sequencing input: peripheral blood. The receptors were sampled from a human donor in a cohort sampled during active COVID-19.

This clone has a single count. The V call is TRBV7-8, the J call TRBJ2-3; TRBD1 is a possible D gene (6 bases). The CDR3 runs to 16 residues. Germline CDR1 SGHVS, CDR2 FQNEAQ. V gave up 3 bases and J gave up 6 bases, with 19 bases separating them. The CDR3 loop reads CASSLGEARGLDTQYF. The CDR3 nucleotides are TGTGCCAGCAGCTTGGGCGAGGCTAGGGGGTTGGATACGCAGTATTTT.

The V gene is TRBV6-1, the J gene TRBJ1-5, with D unclear. V lost 0 bases and J 5 bases, leaving 5 bases between the germline ends. Germline CDR1 is MNHNS and CDR2 is SASEGT. The CDR3 sequence is 13 residues long. CDR3 nucleotide sequence: TGTGCCAGCAGTGAAGCCTTCGATCAGCCCCAGCATTTT. Its translation: CASSEAFDQPQHF.

DNA for the CDR3: TGCGCCAGCAGCTGGGCCCTCGGGAGCTCCTATAATTCACCCCTCCACTTT. Amino acid sequence: CASSWALGSSYNSPLHF. This sequence joins TRBV5-1 and TRBJ1-6; no definite D call. The CDR3 sequence is 17 residues long. Germline assignment: CDR1 SGHRS and CDR2 YFSETQ. Trimming stripped 3 bases from V and 0 bases from J, with 13 bases between.

This chain uses TRBV10-1 with TRBJ2-3; TRBD2 agrees at 7 bases. The junction had 9 bases not matched to a gene; V was cut back by 2 bases and J by 4 bases. CDR3 length equals 16 residues. CDR1 WNHNN and CDR2 SYGVQD come from the germline V gene (reference sequence). CDR3 bases: TGCGCCAGCAGTGAGGCCCTAGCGGCAGGATCAGATACGCAGTATTTT. Protein: CASSEALAAGSDTQYF.

This chain joins TRBV2 and TRBJ2-7, with a possible D match to TRBD2 (6 bases). V lost 4 bases to trimming and J lost 1 base, with 26 bases between them. The CDR3 is 19 amino acids. The germline V gene encodes CDR1 SNHLY and CDR2 FYNNEI. CDR3 amino acids: CASSVPPGPKGGKSYEQYF. CDR3 DNA: TGTGCCAGCAGTGTCCCACCGGGCCCCAAAGGCGGGAAGTCCTACGAGCAGTACTTC.

This chain uses TRBV25-1 with TRBJ2-5; TRBD1 agrees at 9 bases. The CDR3 sequence is 15 residues long. Germline CDR1 reads MGHDK; CDR2 reads SYGVNS. V was pared by 3 bases and J by 0 bases, with 2 bases of the junction left unmatched. CDR3 loop: CASSDGTGHQETQYF. In DNA form, the CDR3 reads TGTGCCAGCAGTGACGGGACAGGGCACCAAGAGACCCAGTACTTC.

The rearrangement uses TRBV19 and TRBJ1-5; 8 positions match TRBD1. This CDR3 comprises 18 residues. V lost 9 bases to trimming and J lost 6 bases; unmatched junction nucleotides: 22. Germline values: CDR1 LNHDA, CDR2 SQIVND (reference sequence). CDR3 sequence (DNA): TGTGCCAGCGAAACGAGAGGGGCAGGGGGCTTTCCGGGTCAGCCCCAGCATTTT. Translated: CASETRGAGGFPGQPQHF. Together with reference TRBV19 and TRBJ1-5, the CDR3 gives the full variable domain: DGGITQSPKYLFRKEGQNVTLSCEQNLNHDAMYWYRQDPGQGLRLIYYSQIVNDFQKGDIAEGYSVSREKKESFPLTVTSAQKNPTAFYLCASETRGAGGFPGQPQHFGDGTRLSIL.

The J gene is TRBJ2-6, the V gene TRBV19, with D possibly TRBD1 on 6 matching bases. Trimming cost V 1 base and J 3 bases, with 10 bases left between them. The CDR3 spans 16 residues. Germline V gene lookup returns CDR1 LNHDA and CDR2 SQIVND (reference sequence). DNA for the CDR3: TGTGCCAGTAGTATAGTTGGGGGCTTTGGGGCCAACGTCCTGACTTTC. Amino acid sequence: CASSIVGGFGANVLTF.

This chain uses TRBV11-2 with TRBJ2-1; TRBD2 aligns across 7 bases. The ends lost 3 bases at V and 1 base at J; junction bases unmatched: 15. CDR3 length: 19 residues. Germline loops: CDR1 SGHAT, CDR2 FQNNGV. CDR3 loop: CASSLGRKRAGESYNEQFF. For the CDR3, the DNA is TGTGCCAGCAGCTTGGGCAGAAAACGGGCGGGAGAATCCTACAATGAGCAGTTCTTC.

This chain joins TRBV18 and TRBJ2-5; possibly TRBD2 for D (6 bases). This CDR3 spans 15 amino acids. Germline V gene sequence: CDR1 KGHSH, CDR2 LQKENI. The ends were cut back, 2 bases at V and 2 bases at J, with 12 bases in the middle. CDR3 residues: CASSPGRLSQETQYF. CDR3 coding DNA: TGTGCCAGCTCACCAGGGAGGCTAAGTCAAGAGACCCAGTACTTC.

This clone was picked up a small number of times. The chain employs TRBV6-2 or TRBV6-3 and TRBJ1-5; D is unclear. Between the trimmed V and J ends, which lost 6 bases and 6 bases, there was a span of 9 bases. Germline V gene data show CDR1 as MNHEY and CDR2 as SVGEGT. This CDR3 contains 12 residues. CDR3 sequence (DNA): TGTGCCAGCAGCCGGGGAGTTCAGCCCCAGCATTTT. Translation gives CASSRGVQPQHF.

This chain connects TRBV19 to TRBJ1-2; 7 bases agree with TRBD1. The V gene end was trimmed by 5 bases and the J gene end by 4 bases; junction bases not matched to a gene: 4. Per the germline V gene, CDR1 is LNHDA and CDR2 is SQIVND (reference sequence). This CDR3 contains 13 residues. CDR3: CASSPSGGYGYTF. CDR3 DNA sequence: TGTGCCAGTAGTCCCTCAGGGGGCTATGGCTACACCTTC.

The gene calls are TRBV7-2 and TRBJ2-1, with 7 bases matching TRBD1. The CDR3 has 16 amino acids. Germline V lookup: CDR1 SGHTA, CDR2 FQGNSA. The V segment lost 4 bases and the J segment 2 bases; nucleotides outside the gene matches: 8. The CDR3 nucleotides read TGTGCCAGCAGCTCTATTCCGGGACAGACCTACAATGAGCAGTTCTTC. Encoded protein: CASSSIPGQTYNEQFF.

The rearrangement uses TRBV30 and TRBJ2-3, with unresolved D. CDR3 length equals 13 residues. Trimming took off 0 bases at V and 6 bases at J, with 10 bases between the two ends. Germline loops: CDR1 GTSNPN, CDR2 SVGIG (reference sequence). CDR3 in amino acids: CAWSVPSGDTQYF. The CDR3 nucleotides are TGTGCCTGGAGTGTACCATCCGGGGATACGCAGTATTTT.

This clone showed up just once. The rearrangement joins TRBV15 to TRBJ2-5; TRBD1 matches 7 bases. The germline V gene encodes CDR1 LNHNV and CDR2 YYDKDF (reference sequence). The CDR3 loop spans 14 amino acids. Trimming took 3 bases from V and 1 from J; bases not matched to a gene: 2. CDR3 in amino acids: CATSSRTGQETQYF. CDR3 in DNA: TGTGCCACCAGCAGCCGGACAGGCCAAGAGACCCAGTACTTC.

The V call is TRBV11-1, the J call TRBJ2-2; 7 bases map to TRBD1. This CDR3 has 14 residues. V trimming: 6 bases; J trimming: 3 bases; junction bases outside the gene matches: 4. Per the germline V gene, CDR1 is SGHAT and CDR2 is FQDESV (reference sequence). The CDR3 here is CASRGTVYTGELFF. The CDR3 DNA reads TGTGCCAGCAGAGGGACAGTTTACACCGGGGAGCTGTTTTTT.

This clone is a singleton in its sample. The genes are TRBV24-1 and TRBJ2-1; tentatively, D is TRBD2 (5 bases). CDR1 KGHDR and CDR2 SFDVKD come from the germline V gene. The CDR3 is made up of 13 amino acids. The V end was cut by 4 bases, the J end by 7 bases, with 10 bases between. The CDR3 bases are TGTGCCACCAGTGACATTAGCGTTAATGAGCAGTTCTTC. Encoded protein: CATSDISVNEQFF.

The chain joins TRBV11-2 to TRBJ2-5, with TRBD2 as a possible D gene (6 bases). The V gene's germline CDR1 is SGHAT and CDR2 FQNNGV. The CDR3 spans 16 residues. Trimming left V 0 bases short and J 3 bases short, with 14 bases between. The CDR3: CASSLDGGRIKETQYF. CDR3 sequence (DNA): TGTGCCAGCAGCTTAGATGGGGGGAGGATTAAAGAGACCCAGTACTTC.

The chain couples TRBV10-3 to TRBJ1-3; 10 nucleotides line up with TRBD1. The CDR3 contains 16 residues. Trimming cost V 4 bases and J 0 bases; bases outside gene matches: 3. In germline, CDR1 is ENHRY, CDR2 SYGVKD. This CDR3 is CAISGTGGLSGNTIYF. For the CDR3, the DNA is TGTGCCATCAGTGGGACAGGGGGTCTCTCTGGAAACACCATATATTTT.

The chain links TRBV9 to TRBJ1-3; TRBD1 aligns across 11 bases. In germline, CDR1 is SGDLS, CDR2 YYNGEE. The V gene end was trimmed by 4 bases and the J gene end by 3 bases; junction bases not matched to a gene: 9. The CDR3 is 17 residues long. In nucleotides, the CDR3 is TGTGCCAGCAGCTCCTGGAGGACAGGGGGCGATGGAAACACCATATATTTT. This encodes CASSSWRTGGDGNTIYF.